The clone carrying this TCR beta chain was recorded a few times. What it recognizes is unknown. PCR used 60 Vbeta primers and 13 Jbeta primers. Sequencing was performed with immunoSEQ multiplex PCR; in TCRdb, only in-frame clones are kept and a portion is missing. The sample lists roughly 100,000 clones, 10% seen once, with about 5.7% in the top ten. These data originate in a study of cytomegalovirus exposure and HLA in healthy donors. Germline loops: CDR1 GTSNPN, CDR2 SVGIG (reference sequence). There are 14 residues in the CDR3. The V gene lost 4 bases and the J gene lost 4 bases, with 11 bases spanning the gap. Study findings and constraints: Accurate predictions that matched the HLA-A and HLA-B alleles of most subjects were reportedly made from TCR beta sequences. In an earlier analysis, in about 530 donors, most V segments appeared productive either ~87% or ~30% of the time. In a later analysis, HLA-C alleles had the fewest associated TCRs, DRB1 alleles the most. A missense variant in DCLRE1C was later tied to TCR beta V- and J-gene trimming.

The sequence derives from a man in his forties or fifties in good health and CMV-seropositive. The chain joins TRBV30 to TRBJ1-6, with D unclear. Input material: PBMCs. CDR3: CAWKEGPYNSPLHF. CDR3 nucleotide sequence: TGTGCCTGGAAGGAGGGCCCTTATAATTCACCCCTCCACTTT.